This TCR beta chain originates from a study of T cells after yellow fever vaccination. The CDR3 loop spans 14 amino acids. Between the trimmed V and J ends, which lost 2 bases and 0 bases, there was a span of 4 bases. Germline loops: CDR1 SGHTA, CDR2 FQGNSA. Researchers made TCR cDNA using 5'RACE template switching, and this step added a universal primer site and UMIs. One entry per CDR3 protein, called by TCRdb with MiXCR from the 5' RACE reads. The sample includes a few hundred thousand distinct CDR3 sequences, 17% of them seen just once. This specimen consisted of PBMCs, obtained less than 6 days after the first yellow fever vaccination. This clonotype was sampled from a man aged 18-30 years who received the YFV17D yellow fever vaccine. The chain carries TRBV7-2 and TRBJ2-2, with D unresolved. As DNA, the CDR3 is TGTGCCAGCAGCTTATTACCGAACACCGGGGAGCTGTTTTTT. As protein: CASSLLPNTGELFF. The full variable domain, rest sourced from reference TRBV7-2 and TRBJ2-2, is GAGVSQSPSNKVTEKGKDVELRCDPISGHTALYWYRQSLGQGLEFLIYFQGNSAPDKSGLPSDRFSAERTGGSVSTLTIQRTQQEDSAVYLCASSLLPNTGELFFGEGSRLTVL.